The source of this T cell receptor beta chain is a study of blood T cell repertoires in COVID-19. Across the study: Acute-phase and convalescent COVID-19 samples originated in the United States, Italy and Spain.

V lost 1 base to trimming and J lost 8 bases, with 8 bases between them. The germline V gene has CDR1 LGHDT and CDR2 YNNKEL (reference sequence). This CDR3 region has 13 residues. Each participant's cohort was designated according to participant-reported clinical history. Under the authors' procedure: It was from reference gene primer amplification that nucleated cell counts were estimated. Profiled with immunoSEQ multiplex PCR; TCRdb holds only in-frame clones, not every one. The DNA was the basis for D and trimming; V, J and clone size are from that table. The sample has roughly 430,000 clones; over 75% are singletons.

Sequenced input: PBMCs or T cells enriched from blood (not recorded which). The sequence came from a woman aged 40 to 49 with acute COVID-19. The chain combines TRBV3-1 (or the pseudogene TRBV3-2) with TRBJ1-4; a weak D match, TRBD1 (6 bases). The CDR3 here is CASSQGQVEKLFF. For the CDR3, the DNA is TGTGCCAGCAGCCAAGGACAGGTGGAAAAACTGTTTTTT.